This T cell receptor (beta chain) was identified during a study of blood T cell repertoires in COVID-19. Only in-frame clones appear in the TCRdb table, and some are missing; sequencing was by immunoSEQ multiplex PCR. Here the sample spans 190,000 or so clones, 81% being singletons. The length of the CDR3 is 14 residues. The germline gives CDR1 LGHNA, CDR2 YSLEER. The V end was cut by 4 bases, the J end by 6 bases, with 16 bases between. The sequenced sample was peripheral blood. This clonotype originated in an elderly woman with COVID-19, enrolled during active disease. This chain uses TRBV4-3 with TRBJ2-7; D remains unclear. The CDR3 is CASSPGPDVGEQYF. CDR3 coding DNA: TGCGCCAGCAGCCCAGGTCCGGATGTGGGCGAGCAGTACTTC.